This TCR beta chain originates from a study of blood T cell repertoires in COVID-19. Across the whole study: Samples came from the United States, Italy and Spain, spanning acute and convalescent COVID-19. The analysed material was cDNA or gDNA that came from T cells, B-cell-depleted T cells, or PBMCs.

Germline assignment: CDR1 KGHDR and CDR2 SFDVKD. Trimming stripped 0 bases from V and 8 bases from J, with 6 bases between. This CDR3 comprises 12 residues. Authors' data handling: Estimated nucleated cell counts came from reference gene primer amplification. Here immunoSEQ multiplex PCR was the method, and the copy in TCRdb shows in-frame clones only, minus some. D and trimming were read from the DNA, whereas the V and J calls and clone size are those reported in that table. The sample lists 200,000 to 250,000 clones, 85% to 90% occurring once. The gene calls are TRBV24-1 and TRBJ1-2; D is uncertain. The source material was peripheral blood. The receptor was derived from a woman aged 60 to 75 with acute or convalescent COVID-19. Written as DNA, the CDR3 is TGTGCCACCAGTGATTTGAAAGCCGGCTACACCTTC. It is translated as CATSDLKAGYTF.